This TCR beta chain was identified during a study of post-analysis software for immune sequencing data. Researchers reported that TCR beta cDNA libraries carried unique molecular identifiers. TCRdb reprocessed the PCR reads with MiXCR, giving one entry per CDR3 protein. The sample lists about 680,000 distinct CDR3 sequences, around 60% occurring once. This sequence was found in a girl aged 2 to 10 with multiple sclerosis. Sequencing used blood.

CDR3 DNA: TGTGCCAGCAGCTCCCAAAAACGACCGCTGGCATCTAGCACAGATACGCAGTATTTT. It specifies CASSSQKRPLASSTDTQYF. The chain is built from TRBV5-5 and TRBJ2-3; D uncertain. Trimming cost V 3 bases and J 0 bases, with 23 bases left between them. The CDR3 has 19 amino acids. Germline loops: CDR1 SGHKS, CDR2 YYEKEE (reference sequence).